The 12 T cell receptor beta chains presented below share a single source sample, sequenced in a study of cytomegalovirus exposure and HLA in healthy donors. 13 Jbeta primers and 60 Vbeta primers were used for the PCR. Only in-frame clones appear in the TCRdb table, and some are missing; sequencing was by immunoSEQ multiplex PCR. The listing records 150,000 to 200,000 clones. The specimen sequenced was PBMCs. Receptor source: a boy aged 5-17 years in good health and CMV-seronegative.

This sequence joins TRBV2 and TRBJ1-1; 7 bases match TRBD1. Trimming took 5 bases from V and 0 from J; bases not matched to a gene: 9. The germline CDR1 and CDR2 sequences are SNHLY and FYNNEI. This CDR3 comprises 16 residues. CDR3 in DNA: TGTGCCAGCAGTCTCAGACAGGGCCGCATGAACACTGAAGCTTTCTTT. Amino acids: CASSLRQGRMNTEAFF.

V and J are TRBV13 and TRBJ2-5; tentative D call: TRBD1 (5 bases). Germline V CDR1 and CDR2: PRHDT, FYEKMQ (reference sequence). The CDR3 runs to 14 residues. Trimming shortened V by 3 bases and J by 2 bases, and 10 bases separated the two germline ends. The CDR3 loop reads CASSFGRAQETQYF. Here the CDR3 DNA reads TGTGCCAGCAGCTTCGGCAGGGCTCAAGAGACCCAGTACTTC.

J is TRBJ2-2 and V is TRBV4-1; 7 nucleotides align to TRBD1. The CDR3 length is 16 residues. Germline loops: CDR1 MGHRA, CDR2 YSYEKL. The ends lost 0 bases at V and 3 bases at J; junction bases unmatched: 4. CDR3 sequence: CASSQDPQGYTGELFF. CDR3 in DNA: TGCGCCAGCAGCCAAGATCCACAGGGGTACACCGGGGAGCTGTTTTTT.

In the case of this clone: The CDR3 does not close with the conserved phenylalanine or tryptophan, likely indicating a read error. The CDR3 protein is CASSRRQGTANTGELFL. The CDR3 region has the DNA TGTGCCAGCAGCAGACGTCAGGGGACAGCGAACACCGGGGAGCTGTTTCTT. The chain carries TRBV7-2 and TRBJ2-2; 7 bases are a match to TRBD1. The CDR3 runs to 17 residues. Germline loops: CDR1 SGHTA, CDR2 FQGNSA. The trim removed 5 bases at V and 0 bases at J, leaving 9 bases unmatched.

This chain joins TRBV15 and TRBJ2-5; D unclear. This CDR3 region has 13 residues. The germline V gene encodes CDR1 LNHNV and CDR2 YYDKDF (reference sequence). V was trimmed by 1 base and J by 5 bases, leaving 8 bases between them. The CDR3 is CATSRGVGETQYF. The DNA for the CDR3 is TGTGCCACCAGCAGAGGGGTGGGCGAGACCCAGTACTTC.

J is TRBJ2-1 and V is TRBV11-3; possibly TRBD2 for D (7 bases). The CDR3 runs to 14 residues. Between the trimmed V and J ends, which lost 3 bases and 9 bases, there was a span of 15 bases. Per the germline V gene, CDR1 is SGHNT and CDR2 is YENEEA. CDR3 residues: CASSFRREGGEQFF. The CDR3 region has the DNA TGTGCCAGCAGCTTTCGCAGGGAGGGGGGTGAGCAGTTCTTC.

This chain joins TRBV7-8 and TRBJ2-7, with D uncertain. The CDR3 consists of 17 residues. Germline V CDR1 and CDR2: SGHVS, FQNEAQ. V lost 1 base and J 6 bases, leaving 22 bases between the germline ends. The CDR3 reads CASSLGKTTQLVGEQYF. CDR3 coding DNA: TGTGCCAGCAGCTTAGGAAAAACCACCCAACTCGTTGGCGAGCAGTACTTC.

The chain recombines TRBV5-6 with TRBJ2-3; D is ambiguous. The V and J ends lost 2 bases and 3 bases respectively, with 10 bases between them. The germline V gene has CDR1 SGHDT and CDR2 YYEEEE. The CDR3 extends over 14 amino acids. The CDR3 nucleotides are TGTGCCAGCAGCTTTTCAGGAACGACAGATACGCAGTATTTT. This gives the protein CASSFSGTTDTQYF.

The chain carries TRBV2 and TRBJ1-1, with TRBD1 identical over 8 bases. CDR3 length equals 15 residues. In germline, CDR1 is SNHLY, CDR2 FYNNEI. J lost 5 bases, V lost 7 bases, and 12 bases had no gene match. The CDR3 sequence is CASTTLRGLGTEAFF. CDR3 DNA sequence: TGTGCCAGCACAACCCTCAGGGGGCTTGGGACTGAAGCTTTCTTT.

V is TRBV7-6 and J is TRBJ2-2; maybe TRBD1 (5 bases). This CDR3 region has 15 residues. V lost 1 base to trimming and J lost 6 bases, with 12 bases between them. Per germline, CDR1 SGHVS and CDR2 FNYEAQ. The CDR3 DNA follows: TGTGCCAGCAGCTTAGGGGGCAATTTGGCCGGGGAGCTGTTTTTT. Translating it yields CASSLGGNLAGELFF.

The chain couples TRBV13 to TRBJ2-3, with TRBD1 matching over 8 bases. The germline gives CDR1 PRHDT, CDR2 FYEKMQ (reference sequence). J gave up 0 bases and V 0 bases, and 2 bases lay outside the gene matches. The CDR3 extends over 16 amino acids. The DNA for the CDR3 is TGTGCCAGCAGCTTAGGGACAGGGGCAAGCACAGATACGCAGTATTTT. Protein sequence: CASSLGTGASTDTQYF.

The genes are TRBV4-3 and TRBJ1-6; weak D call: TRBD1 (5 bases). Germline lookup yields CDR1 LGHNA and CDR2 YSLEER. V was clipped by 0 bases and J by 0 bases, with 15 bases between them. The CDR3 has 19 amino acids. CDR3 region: CASSQDVSGRGSYNSPLHF. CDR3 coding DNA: TGCGCCAGCAGCCAAGATGTGTCAGGGCGGGGCTCCTATAATTCACCCCTCCACTTT.